Detailed here is one T cell receptor beta chain. The CDR3 has 13 amino acids. Trimming took off 0 bases at V and 5 bases at J, with 7 bases between the two ends. Germline CDR1 is WNHNN and CDR2 is SYGVQD (reference sequence). In the original analysis: Productive clonotypes were detectable down to 2.59 x 10-5 frequency. The protocol was immunoSEQ multiplex PCR, while the TCRdb copy is restricted to in-frame clones and leaves out a portion. D and trimming come from the DNA, and the V and J calls and clone size come from that table. The sample includes tens of thousands of clones, just under 80% of them seen just once. This sample is part of a study of STAT5B mutations in CD4+ large granular lymphocyte leukemia.

The receptor was isolated from a human donor in good health. The chain is built from TRBV10-1 and TRBJ2-5; no clear D gene. The sequenced sample was CD4+ T cells from blood buffy coats. The CDR3 region is CASSESTPETQYF. CDR3 nucleotides: TGCGCCAGCAGTGAGTCGACTCCGGAGACCCAGTACTTC.